This entry describes one T cell receptor (beta chain). This sample was included in a study of blood T cell repertoires in COVID-19. The CDR3 length is 15 residues. CDR1 is SGHDT, CDR2 YYEEEE, per germline. Between the trimmed V and J ends, which lost 4 bases and 8 bases, there was a span of 19 bases. Assay used: immunoSEQ multiplex PCR; TCRdb lists only in-frame clones, some missing. The sample has about 180,000 clones, 70% to 90% seen once. Source material: peripheral blood. This chain links TRBV5-6 with TRBJ2-1, with a possible D match to TRBD2 (5 bases). The source of this sequence is a man between 50 and 59 years old with active or convalescent COVID-19. The CDR3 DNA is TGTGCCAGCAGCCTGAAACTATCTTGGGGAGATGAGCAGTTCTTC. It codes for CASSLKLSWGDEQFF.